These 2 T cell receptor beta chains share one sample of origin, sequenced in a study of T cells after yellow fever vaccination. MiXCR, run by TCRdb on the 5' RACE reads, gives a single entry per CDR3 protein. The sample includes hundreds of thousands of distinct CDR3 sequences, approximately 13% of them seen just once. This material consisted of PBMCs, taken on the day of the yellow fever booster vaccination. The source is a man aged 25 to 40 who received the YFV17D yellow fever vaccine.

The rearrangement uses TRBV7-2 and TRBJ2-5, with D perhaps given as TRBD1 or TRBD2 (5 bases each). V was shortened by 8 bases and J by 5 bases, with 18 bases between the two germline ends. This CDR3 contains 14 residues. The germline V gene has CDR1 SGHTA and CDR2 FQGNSA. The CDR3 coding sequence is TGTGCCAGCCGGCAGGGTGGATCGGGGGAGACCCAGTACTTC. This translates into CASRQGGSGETQYF. Full variable domain (outside the CDR3, taken from reference TRBV7-2 and TRBJ2-5): GAGVSQSPSNKVTEKGKDVELRCDPISGHTALYWYRQSLGQGLEFLIYFQGNSAPDKSGLPSDRFSAERTGGSVSTLTIQRTQQEDSAVYLCASRQGGSGETQYFGPGTRLLVL.

As regards this clonotype: The junction does not match germline at one end; this may be a read error. The rearrangement joins TRBV14 to TRBJ2-3; 10 bases agree with TRBD2. The CDR3 covers 16 residues. Germline CDR1 is SGHDN and CDR2 is FVKESK. CDR3 coding DNA: TGTGCCAGCAGCCACTGGGCTAGCGGGAGCAGAGATACGCAGTATTTT. This translates into CASSHWASGSRDTQYF.